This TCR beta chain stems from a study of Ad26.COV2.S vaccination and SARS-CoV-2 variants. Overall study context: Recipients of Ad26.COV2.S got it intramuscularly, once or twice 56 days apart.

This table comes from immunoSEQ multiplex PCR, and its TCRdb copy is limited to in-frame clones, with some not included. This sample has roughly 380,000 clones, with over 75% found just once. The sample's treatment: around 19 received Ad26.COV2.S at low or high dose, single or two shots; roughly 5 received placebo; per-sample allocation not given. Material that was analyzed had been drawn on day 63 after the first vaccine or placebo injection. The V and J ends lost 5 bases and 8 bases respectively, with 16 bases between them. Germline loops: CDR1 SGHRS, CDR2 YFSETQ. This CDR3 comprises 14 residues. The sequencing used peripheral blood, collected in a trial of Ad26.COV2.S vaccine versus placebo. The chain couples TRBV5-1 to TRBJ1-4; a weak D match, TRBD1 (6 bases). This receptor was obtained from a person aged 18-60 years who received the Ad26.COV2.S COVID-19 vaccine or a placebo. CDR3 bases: TGCGCCAGCAGTCTAGGGGCGGGGGGCGAAAAACTGTTTTTT. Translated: CASSLGAGGEKLFF.